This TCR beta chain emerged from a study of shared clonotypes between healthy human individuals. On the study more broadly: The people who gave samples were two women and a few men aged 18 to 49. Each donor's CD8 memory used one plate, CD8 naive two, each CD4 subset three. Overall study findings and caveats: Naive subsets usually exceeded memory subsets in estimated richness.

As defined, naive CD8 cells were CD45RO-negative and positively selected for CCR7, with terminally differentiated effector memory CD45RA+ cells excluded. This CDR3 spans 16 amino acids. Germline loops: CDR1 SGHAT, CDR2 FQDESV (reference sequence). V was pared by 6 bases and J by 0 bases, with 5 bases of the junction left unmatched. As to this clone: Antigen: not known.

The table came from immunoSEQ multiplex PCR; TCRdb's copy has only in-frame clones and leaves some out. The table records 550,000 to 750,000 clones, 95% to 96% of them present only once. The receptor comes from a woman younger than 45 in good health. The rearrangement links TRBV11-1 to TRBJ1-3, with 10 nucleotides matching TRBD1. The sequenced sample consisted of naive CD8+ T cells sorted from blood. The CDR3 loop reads CASRTGTGASGNTIYF. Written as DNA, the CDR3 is TGTGCCAGCAGAACCGGGACAGGGGCCTCTGGAAACACCATATATTTT.